The rows below give T cell receptor beta chains drawn from one sample of a study of T cells after yellow fever vaccination. A single record per CDR3 protein comes from TCRdb applying MiXCR to the 5' RACE reads. The repertoire consists of just over 300,000 distinct CDR3 sequences, with less than 4.5% occurring once and the leading ten covering 23%. The sequenced sample was PBMCs, obtained on the day of the yellow fever booster vaccination. These receptors all stem from a man between 18 and 29 years old who received the YFV17D yellow fever vaccine. Both conserved end residues are part of each CDR3. D genes are given only for firm matches. Clone sizes are given selectively: once, few, many, or a class where the clone is expanded.

D gene,V gene,clone size,J gene,CDR3 protein,CDR3 DNA
.,TRBV7-9,.,TRBJ1-6,CASRTIAQGVNSPLHF,TGTGCCAGCAGAACAATTGCACAGGGAGTTAATTCACCCCTCCACTTT
.,TRBV27,many,TRBJ1-5,CASSLMKGGRQPQHF,TGTGCCAGCAGTTTAATGAAGGGAGGACGGCAGCCCCAGCATTTT
TRBD2,TRBV5-6,many,TRBJ2-2,CASSLAGGPIAGELFF,TGTGCCAGCAGCTTAGCGGGGGGGCCTATTGCCGGGGAGCTGTTTTTT
TRBD1,TRBV19,few,TRBJ1-5,CASSAGTVGNQPQHF,TGTGCCAGTAGTGCAGGGACAGTAGGCAATCAGCCCCAGCATTTT
TRBD1,TRBV12-3/TRBV12-4,.,TRBJ1-4,CASSSTGPEKLFF,TGTGCCAGCAGTTCGACAGGGCCGGAAAAACTGTTTTTT
TRBD1,TRBV20-1,.,TRBJ2-7,CSASEGTGGWEQYF,TGCAGTGCCTCAGAGGGAACAGGGGGGTGGGAGCAGTACTTC
TRBD1,TRBV18,many,TRBJ1-1,CASSLYRGPVNTEAFF,TGTGCCAGCTCACTCTACAGGGGGCCTGTGAACACTGAAGCTTTCTTT
TRBD2,TRBV7-2,.,TRBJ2-1,CASSLETSGGYNEQFF,TGTGCCAGCAGCTTGGAGACTAGCGGGGGATACAATGAGCAGTTCTTC
.,TRBV20-1,many,TRBJ2-5,CSAATRVEQETQYF,TGCAGTGCTGCGACTAGGGTGGAACAAGAGACCCAGTACTTC
TRBD2,TRBV6-1,many,TRBJ2-3,CASSLLAGRGDTQYF,TGTGCCAGCAGTCTTCTAGCGGGGCGAGGAGATACGCAGTATTTT
.,TRBV20-1,many,TRBJ2-2,CSAIGINTGELFF,TGCAGTGCTATCGGGATCAACACCGGGGAGCTGTTTTTT
TRBD2,TRBV28,many,TRBJ2-5,CASTPGGLAARGTQYF,TGTGCCAGCACCCCCGGCGGACTAGCGGCTCGTGGGACCCAGTACTTC
.,TRBV24-1,many,TRBJ2-2,CATRGWDNTGELFF,TGTGCCACCAGGGGATGGGACAACACCGGGGAGCTGTTTTTT
TRBD1,TRBV5-1,many,TRBJ2-5,CASSFGQGRETQYF,TGCGCCAGCAGCTTTGGACAGGGGCGAGAGACCCAGTACTTC
.,TRBV7-2,.,TRBJ2-1,CASSQQPGTSFEQFF,TGTGCCAGCAGCCAGCAACCCGGGACCTCGTTTGAGCAGTTCTTC
TRBD1,TRBV19,.,TRBJ1-5,CASTSKDRGYNQPQHF,TGTGCCAGTACCTCCAAGGACAGGGGCTACAATCAGCCCCAGCATTTT
TRBD1,TRBV5-1,few,TRBJ2-7,CASSHLPGQGYEQYF,TGCGCCAGCAGCCACCTGCCGGGACAGGGCTACGAGCAGTACTTC
.,TRBV5-1,.,TRBJ2-5,CASSLTPYQETQYF,TGCGCCAGCAGCTTGACGCCCTACCAAGAGACCCAGTACTTC
.,TRBV5-4,few,TRBJ2-1,CASSTGGGPRNEQFF,TGTGCCAGCAGCACTGGGGGGGGCCCGCGGAATGAGCAGTTCTTC
.,TRBV4-2,many,TRBJ1-2,CASSHGGGLYGYTF,TGTGCCAGCAGCCACGGTGGCGGGCTCTATGGCTACACCTTC
TRBD2,TRBV5-1,.,TRBJ2-3,CARERPGGNPTDTQYF,TGCGCCAGGGAGAGACCGGGGGGGAACCCCACAGATACGCAGTATTTT
TRBD1,TRBV5-1,many,TRBJ2-5,CASSPDREDWTQYF,TGCGCCAGCAGCCCGGACAGGGAGGATTGGACCCAGTACTTC
.,TRBV5-6,few,TRBJ1-2,CASSSDSNYGYTF,TGTGCCAGCAGCTCGGACAGTAACTATGGCTACACCTTC